Following are 24 T cell receptor beta chains from one sample sequenced in a study of identical twins. Using its own MiXCR run on the 5' RACE reads, TCRdb lists one record per CDR3 protein. Of approximately 630,000 distinct CDR3 sequences detected, about 7.1% appear once; the ten largest clones hold approximately 1.5%. This sample also belongs to another study, concerning yellow fever vaccine responses in identical twins.

Sequencing input: PBMCs. The receptors shown here come from a woman under 30 in good health.

CDR3 amino acids: CSARIPSSGELFF. CDR3 nucleotide sequence: TGCAGTGCTAGAATTCCTAGCTCCGGGGAGCTGTTTTTT. The chain combines TRBV20-1 with TRBJ2-2, with D possibly being TRBD2 (5 bases). V lost 2 bases to trimming and J lost 6 bases, with 10 bases between them. The CDR3 extends over 13 amino acids. Germline loops: CDR1 DFQATT, CDR2 SNEGSKA (reference sequence).

This clonotype was observed a few times. The chain uses TRBV29-1 and TRBJ2-5, with TRBD2 identical over 7 bases. CDR3 size: 15 residues. With V trimmed by 6 bases and J by 4 bases, 14 bases remained unmatched. Germline-derived CDR1 and CDR2 are SQVTM and ANQGSEA. Here the CDR3 DNA reads TGCAGCGTCGAGCCCGGGGGGTCTTTTCGAGAGACCCAGTACTTC. Amino acids: CSVEPGGSFRETQYF. Variable domain in full (rest from reference TRBV29-1 and TRBJ2-5): SAVISQKPSRDICQRGTSLTIQCQVDSQVTMMFWYRQQPGQSLTLIATANQGSEATYESGFVIDKFPISRPNLTFSTLTVSNMSPEDSSIYLCSVEPGGSFRETQYFGPGTRLLVL.

This chain connects TRBV11-2 to TRBJ2-1, with TRBD2 identical over 10 bases. The junction had 9 bases not matched to a gene; V was cut back by 4 bases and J by 9 bases. This CDR3 comprises 15 residues. Germline V gene lookup returns CDR1 SGHAT and CDR2 FQNNGV. Here the CDR3 DNA reads TGTGCCAGCAGCTCAGAAGCGGGGGGGCCTGTTGAGCAGTTCTTC. Its translation: CASSSEAGGPVEQFF.

This clonotype showed up just a few times. The V call is TRBV13, the J call TRBJ2-1; the D gene is possibly TRBD1 (5 bases). This CDR3 comprises 16 residues. Trimming took off 4 bases at V and 0 bases at J, with 13 bases between the two ends. Germline CDR1 PRHDT, CDR2 FYEKMQ (reference sequence). The CDR3: CASSSQQVDSYNEQFF. In DNA form, the CDR3 reads TGTGCCAGCAGCTCCCAACAGGTAGACTCCTACAATGAGCAGTTCTTC.

The chain combines TRBV4-1 with TRBJ2-5; 7 bases map to TRBD1. This CDR3 region has 15 residues. Germline V lookup: CDR1 MGHRA, CDR2 YSYEKL. Trimming cost V 4 bases and J 2 bases; bases outside gene matches: 7. The CDR3: CASSPRDRRQETQYF. CDR3 DNA: TGCGCCAGCAGCCCCCGGGACAGACGTCAAGAGACCCAGTACTTC.

The V and J genes are TRBV12-3 or TRBV12-4 and TRBJ2-1, with TRBD1 matching over 8 bases. V lost 7 bases, J lost 4 bases, and 6 bases stayed unmatched. CDR3 size: 14 residues. The CDR3 region is CASKLRTGYNEQFF. In DNA form, the CDR3 reads TGTGCCAGCAAATTAAGGACAGGGTACAATGAGCAGTTCTTC.

The gene calls are TRBV4-1 and TRBJ2-6; D is unresolved. Trimming took 2 bases from V and 1 from J, leaving 9 bases between them. From germline, CDR1 is MGHRA and CDR2 YSYEKL. This CDR3 is 16 amino acids long. CDR3 loop: CASSQRFVSGANVLTF. CDR3 nucleotide sequence: TGCGCCAGCAGCCAAAGATTCGTGTCTGGGGCCAACGTCCTGACTTTC.

The chain joins TRBV12-3 or TRBV12-4 to TRBJ1-2; possible D gene TRBD1, 6 bases. This CDR3 region has 14 residues. V lost 2 bases and J 8 bases, leaving 15 bases between the germline ends. As DNA, the CDR3 is TGTGCCAGCAGTTTAACTGCAGGGGAGTCCGGCTACACCTTC. Translation gives CASSLTAGESGYTF.

This clonotype has a handful of counts. This chain uses TRBV6-1 with TRBJ2-3; D may be TRBD1 (5 bases). In germline, CDR1 is MNHNS, CDR2 SASEGT. Trimming took 4 bases from V and 6 from J, leaving 11 bases between them. This CDR3 is built from 13 residues. CDR3 residues: CASSGQTADTQYF. CDR3 bases: TGTGCCAGCAGTGGACAGACCGCGGATACGCAGTATTTT.

The rearrangement joins TRBV10-3 to TRBJ1-1; D gene ambiguous. The germline V gene has CDR1 ENHRY and CDR2 SYGVKD. The CDR3 has 14 amino acids. V lost 3 bases, J lost 1 base, and 9 bases lay in between. The chain's CDR3 is CAISDRKANTEAFF. The CDR3 DNA reads TGTGCCATCAGTGATCGGAAGGCGAACACTGAAGCTTTCTTT.

There are a few counts of this clonotype. The V gene is TRBV7-8, the J gene TRBJ2-7, with D hard to call. The CDR3 contains 15 residues. With 4 bases removed from V and 1 base from J, the gap between germline ends came to 14 bases. Per the germline V gene, CDR1 is SGHVS and CDR2 is FQNEAQ. As DNA, the CDR3 is TGTGCCAGCAGCTCCAACATAGGGCTATCCTACGAGCAGTACTTC. Its protein product is CASSSNIGLSYEQYF.

The chain joins TRBV12-3 or TRBV12-4 to TRBJ2-1; 7 bases map to TRBD2. J was trimmed by 11 bases and V by 8 bases; bases with no gene match: 6. The CDR3 extends over 11 amino acids. This CDR3 is CASGWDYKQFF. The CDR3, as DNA: TGTGCCAGCGGCTGGGACTACAAGCAGTTCTTC.

This clonotype was seen ten or more times. This chain uses TRBV12-3 or TRBV12-4 with TRBJ1-1; TRBD1 is a possible D gene (6 bases). V dropped 5 bases and J dropped 1 base, with 8 bases sitting between them. The CDR3 totals 13 residues. CDR3 region: CASSGGRNTEAFF. The CDR3 DNA follows: TGTGCCAGCAGTGGGGGGCGGAACACTGAAGCTTTCTTT.

The chain is built from TRBV5-1 and TRBJ1-2, with D tentatively TRBD1 (5 bases). The CDR3 runs 14 residues. V was trimmed by 4 bases and J by 4 bases, leaving 14 bases between them. The germline gives CDR1 SGHRS, CDR2 YFSETQ. The CDR3 loop is CASSPGRGIYGYTF. CDR3 DNA sequence: TGCGCCAGCAGCCCAGGACGGGGGATCTATGGCTACACCTTC.

The CDR3 is CASSPGVPTDTQYF. The CDR3 DNA reads as TGCGCCAGCAGCCCGGGGGTCCCCACAGATACGCAGTATTTT. The chain carries TRBV5-1 and TRBJ2-3, with D possibly matching TRBD2 (6 bases). Germline lookup yields CDR1 SGHRS and CDR2 YFSETQ. The CDR3 has 14 residues. The V end was cut by 4 bases, the J end by 2 bases, with 11 bases between. The whole variable domain, filled in from reference TRBV5-1 and TRBJ2-3, reads KAGVTQTPRYLIKTRGQQVTLSCSPISGHRSVSWYQQTPGQGLQFLFEYFSETQRNKGNFPGRFSGRQFSNSRSEMNVSTLELGDSALYLCASSPGVPTDTQYFGPGTRLTVL.

This clonotype was counted at least ten times. The CDR3 sequence: CASKPQGLPIPPLHF. The CDR3 nucleotides read TGTGCCAGCAAACCCCAGGGACTACCGATCCCACCCCTCCACTTT. V and J are TRBV12-3 or TRBV12-4 and TRBJ1-6, with D possibly being TRBD1 (5 bases). The length of the CDR3 is 15 residues. The V end lost 7 bases, the J end lost 11 bases, and 21 bases lay between the germline ends.

This clonotype was recorded a few times. The rearrangement joins TRBV2 to TRBJ2-7; the D call may be TRBD1 or TRBD2 (6 bases each). This CDR3 contains 15 residues. Germline lookup yields CDR1 SNHLY and CDR2 FYNNEI. V dropped 6 bases and J dropped 3 bases, with 18 bases sitting between them. The CDR3 loop reads CASRWGASELYEQYF. The CDR3 nucleotides read TGTGCCAGCAGATGGGGGGCTAGCGAACTCTACGAGCAGTACTTC.

This clonotype was seen a few times. The junction departs from the called germline gene at one end, perhaps through a read error. V usage is TRBV12-3 or TRBV12-4 and J usage is TRBJ2-3; D assignment may be TRBD1 or TRBD2 (5 bases each). This CDR3 is 18 amino acids long. The CDR3 protein is CASCFSRTRTSLTDTQYF. CDR3 in DNA: TGTGCCAGCTGTTTTAGCCGGACAAGGACTTCTCTCACAGATACGCAGTATTTT.

This clonotype was picked up many times. The chain carries TRBV4-1 and TRBJ2-2; D not resolved. Germline V gives CDR1 MGHRA, CDR2 YSYEKL. V gave up 1 base and J gave up 6 bases, with 12 bases separating them. The CDR3 has 15 residues. CDR3 DNA: TGCGCCAGCAGCCAAGTCGACACCGATCCCGGGGAGCTGTTTTTT. Protein sequence: CASSQVDTDPGELFF.

The sample holds many counts of this clonotype. V gene TRBV29-1 combines with J gene TRBJ2-1; 10 nucleotides agree with TRBD2. The V and J ends lost 0 bases and 5 bases, in that order; junction bases with no gene match: 13. The CDR3 extends over 18 amino acids. The germline V gene has CDR1 SQVTM and CDR2 ANQGSEA. The CDR3 protein is CSVEDLFRGLARNNEQFF. The CDR3, as DNA: TGCAGCGTTGAAGATCTTTTTCGGGGACTAGCGAGAAACAATGAGCAGTTCTTC.

The rearrangement uses TRBV29-1 and TRBJ2-5; 10 bases line up with TRBD2. Trimming cost V 4 bases and J 5 bases; bases outside gene matches: 7. Per the germline V gene, CDR1 is SQVTM and CDR2 is ANQGSEA. The length of the CDR3 is 14 residues. The CDR3 sequence is CSVGETSGMETQYF. For the CDR3, the DNA is TGCAGCGTTGGGGAAACTAGCGGGATGGAGACCCAGTACTTC. Variable domain in full (rest from reference TRBV29-1 and TRBJ2-5): SAVISQKPSRDICQRGTSLTIQCQVDSQVTMMFWYRQQPGQSLTLIATANQGSEATYESGFVIDKFPISRPNLTFSTLTVSNMSPEDSSIYLCSVGETSGMETQYFGPGTRLLVL.

This clonotype was detected many times. DNA for the CDR3: TGTGCCAGCAGTTACTCTTGGCCTAGCGGGGGGAATGAGCAGTTCTTC. Translated: CASSYSWPSGGNEQFF. The rearrangement joins TRBV6-5 to TRBJ2-1; 11 positions match TRBD2. The CDR3 consists of 16 residues. V dropped 0 bases and J dropped 7; count of bases not matched to a gene: 5. Germline V CDR1 and CDR2: MNHEY, SVGAGI.

Many counts were recorded for this clonotype. This sequence joins TRBV12-3 or TRBV12-4 and TRBJ2-2; a possible D gene is TRBD1 (5 bases). Trimming removed 5 bases from V and 6 bases from J, with 10 bases in between. The CDR3 is made up of 13 amino acids. CDR3 sequence: CASSQTGPGELFF. For the CDR3, the DNA is TGTGCCAGCAGTCAAACAGGTCCCGGGGAGCTGTTTTTT.

The rearrangement links TRBV9 to TRBJ1-6; D remains unclear. V was trimmed by 0 bases and J by 8 bases, leaving 12 bases between them. Germline CDR1 SGDLS, CDR2 YYNGEE. The CDR3 runs to 15 residues. For the CDR3, the DNA is TGTGCCAGCAGCGTAGGCCCCGAGTTCGATTCACCCCTCCACTTT. Its protein is CASSVGPEFDSPLHF. The full variable domain, with the rest looked up from reference TRBV9 and TRBJ1-6, is DSGVTQTPKHLITATGQRVTLRCSPRSGDLSVYWYQQSLDQGLQFLIQYYNGEERAKGNILERFSAQQFPDLHSELNLSSLELGDSALYFCASSVGPEFDSPLHFGNGTRLTVT.